These 20 T cell receptor beta chains were all obtained from the same sample, sequenced in a study of T cell changes during pregnancy in multiple sclerosis. Profiled with immunoSEQ multiplex PCR; TCRdb holds only in-frame clones, not every one. The table shows some 21,000 clones, with more than 85% occurring only once. The source was CD4+ T cells from peripheral blood mononuclear cells, collected in the third trimester of pregnancy. The receptor set was obtained from a female donor with multiple sclerosis, enrolled in a pregnancy study.

The rearrangement uses TRBV2 and TRBJ1-2, with unresolved D. The CDR3 is 15 amino acids. Germline values: CDR1 SNHLY, CDR2 FYNNEI. Trimming took off 1 base at V and 4 bases at J, with 13 bases between the two ends. The CDR3: CASSEETGAFYGYTF. The CDR3 bases are TGTGCCAGCAGTGAAGAGACGGGTGCTTTCTATGGCTACACCTTC.

The chain couples TRBV5-1 to TRBJ2-6, with TRBD1 matching 7 bases. The CDR3 length is 18 residues. Germline V CDR1 and CDR2: SGHRS, YFSETQ. The V segment lost 0 bases and the J segment 4 bases; nucleotides outside the gene matches: 10. CDR3 region: CASSLGGGPSSGANVLTF. The CDR3 nucleotides are TGCGCCAGCAGCTTGGGAGGGGGCCCTTCCTCCGGGGCCAACGTCCTGACTTTC.

This clone has a handful of counts. This chain connects TRBV2 to TRBJ1-1, with 9 bases matching TRBD1. The CDR3 runs to 13 residues. Germline assignment: CDR1 SNHLY and CDR2 FYNNEI. V was clipped by 5 bases and J by 5 bases; unmatched bases: 3. CDR3 coding DNA: TGTGCCAGCAGTTCGACAGGGGGTACTGAAGCTTTCTTT. Its translation: CASSSTGGTEAFF.

This clone was seen only a few times. V is TRBV20-1 and J is TRBJ1-1, with unresolved D. The V gene's germline CDR1 is DFQATT and CDR2 SNEGSKA (reference sequence). The CDR3 contains 11 residues. V dropped 3 bases and J dropped 5 bases, with 7 bases sitting between them. CDR3 sequence: CSASSSTEAFF. As DNA, the CDR3 is TGCAGTGCTAGTAGTTCGACTGAAGCTTTCTTT.

This chain uses TRBV23-1 with TRBJ1-1; D possibly corresponds to TRBD1 (6 bases). TRBV23-1 is an open reading frame whose function is uncertain. Trimming stripped 0 bases from V and 1 base from J, with 33 bases between. The CDR3 length is 23 residues. The CDR3 region has the DNA TGCGCCAGCAGTCAATCGTACCGAGTCCCGGCACTGATACCGGGACAAAGGAACACTGAAGCTTTCTTT. Its translation is CASSQSYRVPALIPGQRNTEAFF.

The genes are TRBV7-2 and TRBJ2-1; TRBD2 aligns across 14 bases. The J segment lost 12 bases and the V segment lost 5 bases, leaving 3 bases of the junction unmatched. The V gene's germline CDR1 is SGHTA and CDR2 FQGNSA. This CDR3 comprises 13 residues. The CDR3 reads CASSGLAGGWQFF. The CDR3 nucleotides read TGTGCCAGCAGCGGACTAGCGGGGGGTTGGCAGTTCTTC. Using reference TRBV7-2 and TRBJ2-1 for the parts outside the CDR3, the full variable domain is GAGVSQSPSNKVTEKGKDVELRCDPISGHTALYWYRQSLGQGLEFLIYFQGNSAPDKSGLPSDRFSAERTGGSVSTLTIQRTQQEDSAVYLCASSGLAGGWQFFGPGTRLTVL.

This chain connects TRBV5-1 to TRBJ2-2; a possible D gene is TRBD2 (5 bases). Trimming shortened V by 4 bases and J by 2 bases, and 9 bases separated the two germline ends. This CDR3 is 14 amino acids long. Germline V gene sequence: CDR1 SGHRS, CDR2 YFSETQ. The CDR3 DNA follows: TGCGCCAGCAGCCCGGGAATCAACACCGGGGAGCTGTTTTTT. Translated: CASSPGINTGELFF.

The count of this clone is one. DNA of the CDR3: TGTGCCAGCAGTACAGTGGGGGGCACTGAAGCTTTCTTT. This sequence encodes CASSTVGGTEAFF. V is TRBV6-5 and J is TRBJ1-1; TRBD1 is a possible D gene (5 bases). The V end lost 5 bases, the J end lost 4 bases, and 11 bases lay between the germline ends. Germline V CDR1 and CDR2: MNHEY, SVGAGI. There are 13 residues in the CDR3.

The chain combines TRBV9 with TRBJ2-3; maybe TRBD1 (5 bases). Per germline, CDR1 SGDLS and CDR2 YYNGEE. The CDR3 runs 15 residues. Trimming left V 0 bases short and J 1 base short, with 9 bases between. CDR3 amino acids: CASSVAGARTDTQYF. CDR3 nucleotide sequence: TGTGCCAGCAGCGTAGCTGGGGCTCGCACAGATACGCAGTATTTT.

The chain couples TRBV6-1 to TRBJ2-1; TRBD1 matches at 8 bases. The CDR3 sequence is 10 residues long. Germline CDR1 is MNHNS and CDR2 is SASEGT. The J segment lost 12 bases and the V segment lost 8 bases, leaving 3 bases of the junction unmatched. CDR3 residues: CASGQGRQFF. The CDR3 nucleotides read TGTGCCAGCGGACAGGGAAGGCAGTTCTTC.

This sequence joins TRBV5-4 and TRBJ1-1, with D perhaps matching TRBD1 (5 bases). Trimming cost V 4 bases and J 0 bases, with 19 bases left between them. The CDR3 length is 17 residues. Germline V gene data show CDR1 as SGHNT and CDR2 as YYREEE (reference sequence). In nucleotides, the CDR3 is TGTGCCAGCAGCCTACCCGCGGGGGTGGGAATGAACACTGAAGCTTTCTTT. Its translation: CASSLPAGVGMNTEAFF.

This clone showed up just once. The chain combines TRBV4-1 with TRBJ1-1; D is undetermined. Germline loops: CDR1 MGHRA, CDR2 YSYEKL. This CDR3 is built from 14 residues. V was pared by 0 bases and J by 5 bases, with 10 bases between. The CDR3 loop is CASSQDLIVTEAFF. In DNA, the CDR3 is TGCGCCAGCAGCCAAGATCTGATAGTAACTGAAGCTTTCTTT.

V gene TRBV5-6 combines with J gene TRBJ2-5, with TRBD2 identical over 16 bases. CDR3 length: 17 residues. The V gene end was trimmed by 4 bases and the J gene end by 4 bases; junction bases not matched to a gene: 7. In germline, CDR1 is SGHDT, CDR2 YYEEEE. CDR3 sequence: CASSTGLAGGRSETQYF. The CDR3, as DNA: TGTGCCAGCAGCACGGGACTAGCGGGGGGGCGATCAGAGACCCAGTACTTC. The full variable domain, completed using reference TRBV5-6 and TRBJ2-5, is DAGVTQSPTHLIKTRGQQVTLRCSPKSGHDTVSWYQQALGQGPQFIFQYYEEEERQRGNFPDRFSGHQFPNYSSELNVNALLLGDSALYLCASSTGLAGGRSETQYFGPGTRLLVL.

V gene TRBV29-1 combines with J gene TRBJ2-5; 15 bases align to TRBD2. Germline assignment: CDR1 SQVTM and CDR2 ANQGSEA. Germline trimming cut 6 bases from V and 3 bases from J; bases unmatched to any gene: 11. This CDR3 comprises 17 residues. The CDR3 DNA sequence: TGCAGCGTCTTGGGACTAGCGGGGGGTGGTGTGGAAGAGACCCAGTACTTC. Its protein product is CSVLGLAGGGVEETQYF.

The J gene is TRBJ1-5, the V gene TRBV6-6; TRBD1 is a possible D gene (6 bases). The ends were cut back, 2 bases at V and 4 bases at J, with 6 bases in the middle. The CDR3 is made up of 13 amino acids. Germline loops: CDR1 MNHNY, CDR2 SVGAGI (reference sequence). CDR3 in amino acids: CASSYRGNQPQHF. DNA for the CDR3: TGTGCCAGCAGTTACAGGGGGAATCAGCCCCAGCATTTT.

The chain recombines TRBV2 with TRBJ2-7, with D unclear. The germline CDR1 and CDR2 sequences are SNHLY and FYNNEI. V dropped 6 bases and J dropped 2 bases, with 5 bases sitting between them. The CDR3 loop spans 11 amino acids. The CDR3 sequence: CASSSPYEQYF. CDR3 bases: TGTGCCAGCAGCTCTCCCTACGAGCAGTACTTC. The whole variable domain, remainder taken from reference TRBV2 and TRBJ2-7, is EPEVTQTPSHQVTQMGQEVILRCVPISNHLYFYWYRQILGQKVEFLVSFYNNEISEKSEIFDDQFSVERPDGSNFTLKIRSTKLEDSAMYFCASSSPYEQYFGPGTRLTVT.

The CDR3 reads CASSLTRSGANVLTF. The CDR3 region has the DNA TGTGCCAGCAGTTTAACTCGGAGTGGGGCCAACGTCCTGACTTTC. This chain joins TRBV28 and TRBJ2-6, with D uncertain. CDR3 size: 15 residues. The V end lost 2 bases, the J end lost 3 bases, and 8 bases lay between the germline ends. Germline CDR1 reads MDHEN; CDR2 reads SYDVKM.

V and J are TRBV11-3 and TRBJ2-1, with D perhaps TRBD2 (6 bases). The CDR3 totals 14 residues. Trimming removed 1 base from V and 6 bases from J, with 10 bases in between. The V gene's germline CDR1 is SGHNT and CDR2 YENEEA. The CDR3 loop reads CASSLARGTNEQFF. The CDR3 DNA follows: TGTGCCAGCAGCTTAGCCCGGGGGACCAATGAGCAGTTCTTC. Combining the CDR3 with reference TRBV11-3 and TRBJ2-1 gives the whole variable domain EAGVVQSPRYKIIEKKQPVAFWCNPISGHNTLYWYLQNLGQGPELLIRYENEEAVDDSQLPKDRFSAERLKGVDSTLKIQPAELGDSAVYLCASSLARGTNEQFFGPGTRLTVL.

This chain links TRBV5-4 with TRBJ2-1; the D gene is possibly TRBD1 (6 bases). V was trimmed by 3 bases and J by 8 bases, leaving 15 bases between them. The length of the CDR3 is 14 residues. Germline assignment: CDR1 SGHNT and CDR2 YYREEE (reference sequence). This CDR3 reads CASSSDTGWDEQFF. The CDR3 DNA reads as TGTGCCAGCAGCTCCGATACAGGGTGGGATGAGCAGTTCTTC.

V gene TRBV2 combines with J gene TRBJ1-1, with 7 bases that match TRBD1. CDR1 SNHLY and CDR2 FYNNEI come from the germline V gene. V trimming: 7 bases; J trimming: 7 bases; junction bases outside the gene matches: 12. There are 14 residues in the CDR3. The CDR3 is CASKERGGVGEAFF. Here the CDR3 DNA reads TGTGCCAGCAAGGAGAGAGGGGGCGTCGGTGAAGCTTTCTTT.